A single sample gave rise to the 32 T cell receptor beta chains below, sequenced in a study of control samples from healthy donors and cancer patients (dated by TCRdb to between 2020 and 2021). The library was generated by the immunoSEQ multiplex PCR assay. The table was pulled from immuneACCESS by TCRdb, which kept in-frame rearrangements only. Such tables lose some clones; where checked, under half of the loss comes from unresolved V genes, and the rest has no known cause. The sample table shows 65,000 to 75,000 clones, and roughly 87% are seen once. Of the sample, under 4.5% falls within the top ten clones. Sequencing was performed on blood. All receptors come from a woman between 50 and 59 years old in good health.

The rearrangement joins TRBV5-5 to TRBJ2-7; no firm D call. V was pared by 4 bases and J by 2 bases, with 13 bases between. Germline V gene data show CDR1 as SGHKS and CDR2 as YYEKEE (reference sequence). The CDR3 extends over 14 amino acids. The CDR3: CASSPSFNAYEQYF. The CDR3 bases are TGTGCCAGCAGCCCGTCCTTCAACGCCTACGAGCAGTACTTC.

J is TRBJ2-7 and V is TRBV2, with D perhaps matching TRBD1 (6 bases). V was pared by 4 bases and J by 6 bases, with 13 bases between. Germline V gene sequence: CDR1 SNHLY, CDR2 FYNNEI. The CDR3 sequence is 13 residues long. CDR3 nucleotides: TGTGCCAGCAGTGGGGCAGGGGCCGGCGAGCAGTACTTC. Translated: CASSGAGAGEQYF. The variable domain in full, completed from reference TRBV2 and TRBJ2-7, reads EPEVTQTPSHQVTQMGQEVILRCVPISNHLYFYWYRQILGQKVEFLVSFYNNEISEKSEIFDDQFSVERPDGSNFTLKIRSTKLEDSAMYFCASSGAGAGEQYFGPGTRLTVT.

CDR3 loop: CATSRGRGSYNEQFF. The CDR3 DNA sequence: TGTGCCACCAGCAGAGGCCGAGGATCCTACAATGAGCAGTTCTTC. The chain combines TRBV15 with TRBJ2-1; D not certain. Germline CDR1 LNHNV, CDR2 YYDKDF (reference sequence). The CDR3 extends over 15 amino acids. With 1 base removed from V and 1 base from J, the gap between germline ends came to 8 bases.

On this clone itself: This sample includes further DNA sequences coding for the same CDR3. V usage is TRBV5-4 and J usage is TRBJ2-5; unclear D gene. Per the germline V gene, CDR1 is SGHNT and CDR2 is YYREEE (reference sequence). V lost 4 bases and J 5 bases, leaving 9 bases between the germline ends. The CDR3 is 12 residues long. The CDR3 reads CASSLGVETQYF. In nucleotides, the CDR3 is TGTGCCAGCAGCCTGGGTGTGGAGACCCAGTACTTC.

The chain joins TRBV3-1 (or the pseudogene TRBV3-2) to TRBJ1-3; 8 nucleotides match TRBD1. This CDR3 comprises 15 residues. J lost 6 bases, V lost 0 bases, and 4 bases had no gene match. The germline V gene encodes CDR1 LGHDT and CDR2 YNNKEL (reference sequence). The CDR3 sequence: CASSQDSRGLNTIYF. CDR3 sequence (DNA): TGTGCCAGCAGCCAAGATTCCAGGGGGCTAAACACCATATATTTT.

In DNA form, the CDR3 reads TGTGCCACCAGCAGAGATCTCGGCGGCAATCAGCCCCAGCATTTT. This translates into CATSRDLGGNQPQHF. This rearrangement joins TRBV15 to TRBJ1-5; D not certain. The V end lost 0 bases, the J end lost 2 bases, and 8 bases lay between the germline ends. Looked up from germline, CDR1 is LNHNV and CDR2 is YYDKDF (reference sequence). The CDR3 has 15 amino acids.

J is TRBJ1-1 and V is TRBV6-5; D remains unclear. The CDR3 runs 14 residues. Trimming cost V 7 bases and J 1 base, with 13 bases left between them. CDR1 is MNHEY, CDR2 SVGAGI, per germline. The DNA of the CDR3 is TGTGCCAGCACCGAGGGTTGGGCGAACACTGAAGCTTTCTTT. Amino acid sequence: CASTEGWANTEAFF.

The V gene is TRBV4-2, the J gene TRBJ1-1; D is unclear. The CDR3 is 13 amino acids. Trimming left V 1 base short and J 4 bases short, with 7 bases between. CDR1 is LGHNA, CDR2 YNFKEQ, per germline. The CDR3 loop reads CASSQVSGTEAFF. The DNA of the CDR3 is TGTGCCAGCAGCCAAGTCAGCGGCACTGAAGCTTTCTTT.

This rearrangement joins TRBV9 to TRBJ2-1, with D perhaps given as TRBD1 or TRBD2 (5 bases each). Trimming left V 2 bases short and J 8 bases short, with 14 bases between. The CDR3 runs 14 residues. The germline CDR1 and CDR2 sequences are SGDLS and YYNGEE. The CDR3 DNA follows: TGTGCCAGCAGCGTTCAGCAGGGCGGGTATGAGCAGTTCTTC. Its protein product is CASSVQQGGYEQFF.

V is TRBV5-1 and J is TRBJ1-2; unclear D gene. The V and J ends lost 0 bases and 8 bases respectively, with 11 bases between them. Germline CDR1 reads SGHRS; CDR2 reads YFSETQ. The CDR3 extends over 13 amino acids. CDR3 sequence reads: CASSLVGDSGYTF. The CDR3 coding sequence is TGCGCCAGCAGCTTGGTCGGGGATAGCGGCTACACCTTC.

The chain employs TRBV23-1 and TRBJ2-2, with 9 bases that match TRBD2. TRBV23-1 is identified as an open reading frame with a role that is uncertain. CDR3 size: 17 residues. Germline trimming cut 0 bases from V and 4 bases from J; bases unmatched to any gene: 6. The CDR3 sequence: CASSQSCGRAATGELFF. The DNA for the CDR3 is TGCGCCAGCAGTCAATCGTGCGGGAGGGCCGCCACCGGGGAGCTGTTTTTT.

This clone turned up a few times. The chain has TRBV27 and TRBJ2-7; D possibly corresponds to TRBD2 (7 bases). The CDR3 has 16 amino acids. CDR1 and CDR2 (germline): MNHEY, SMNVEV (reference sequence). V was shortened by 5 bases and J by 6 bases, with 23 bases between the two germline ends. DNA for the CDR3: TGTGCCAGCAGTGGAACCGGGACTATTAGGGGGTTCGAGCAGTACTTC. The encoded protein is CASSGTGTIRGFEQYF.

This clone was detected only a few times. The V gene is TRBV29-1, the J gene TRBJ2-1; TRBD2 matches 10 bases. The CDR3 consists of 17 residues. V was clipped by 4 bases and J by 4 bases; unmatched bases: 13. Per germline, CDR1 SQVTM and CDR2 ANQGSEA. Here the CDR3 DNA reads TGCAGCGTTGCCCTAGCGGGAGATCTATTTCGGTACAATGAGCAGTTCTTC. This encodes CSVALAGDLFRYNEQFF.

CDR3 bases: TGCGCCAGCAGCCTCTTAGGGGGGGACTACGAGCAGTACTTC. As protein: CASSLLGGDYEQYF. The rearrangement links TRBV4-1 to TRBJ2-7, with a weak D call TRBD2 (7 bases). Trimming removed 4 bases from V and 3 bases from J, with 13 bases in between. The germline CDR1 and CDR2 sequences are MGHRA and YSYEKL. The CDR3 runs to 14 residues.

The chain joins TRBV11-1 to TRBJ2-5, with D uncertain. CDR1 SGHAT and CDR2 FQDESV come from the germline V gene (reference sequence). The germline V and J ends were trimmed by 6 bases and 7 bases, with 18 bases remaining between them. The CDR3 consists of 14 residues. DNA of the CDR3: TGTGCCAGCAGTGGTAGAGATCGAGCGCGGACCCAGTACTTC. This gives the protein CASSGRDRARTQYF.

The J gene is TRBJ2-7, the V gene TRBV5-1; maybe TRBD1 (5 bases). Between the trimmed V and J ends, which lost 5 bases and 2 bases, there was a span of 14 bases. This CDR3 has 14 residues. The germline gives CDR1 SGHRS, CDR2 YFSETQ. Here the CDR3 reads CASSPDSYTYEQYF. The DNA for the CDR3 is TGCGCCAGCAGTCCCGACAGTTACACCTACGAGCAGTACTTC.

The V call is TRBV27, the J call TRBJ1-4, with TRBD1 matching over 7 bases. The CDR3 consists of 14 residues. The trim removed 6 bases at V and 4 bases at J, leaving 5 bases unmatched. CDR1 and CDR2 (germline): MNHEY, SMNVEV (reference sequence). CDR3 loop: CASRNRGLNEKLFF. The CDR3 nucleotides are TGTGCCAGCAGAAACAGGGGACTTAATGAAAAACTGTTTTTT.

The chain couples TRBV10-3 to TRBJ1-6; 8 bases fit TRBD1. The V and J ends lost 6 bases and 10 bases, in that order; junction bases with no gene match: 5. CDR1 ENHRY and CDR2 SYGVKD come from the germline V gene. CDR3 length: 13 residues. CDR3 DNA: TGTGCCATCAGCGGACAGGGCGGGTCACCCCTCCACTTT. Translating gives CAISGQGGSPLHF.

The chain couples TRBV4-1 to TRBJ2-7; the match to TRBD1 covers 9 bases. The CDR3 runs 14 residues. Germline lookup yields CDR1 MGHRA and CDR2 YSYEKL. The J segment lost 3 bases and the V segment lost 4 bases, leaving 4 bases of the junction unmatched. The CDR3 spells CASSRRQGDYEQYF. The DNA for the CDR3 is TGCGCCAGCAGCCGTCGACAGGGGGACTACGAGCAGTACTTC.

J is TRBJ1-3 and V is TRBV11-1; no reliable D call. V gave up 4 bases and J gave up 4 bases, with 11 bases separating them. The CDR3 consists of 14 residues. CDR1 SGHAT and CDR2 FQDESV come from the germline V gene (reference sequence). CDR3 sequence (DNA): TGTGCCAGCAGCTCAGGACCGGGCGGAAACACCATATATTTT. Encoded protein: CASSSGPGGNTIYF.

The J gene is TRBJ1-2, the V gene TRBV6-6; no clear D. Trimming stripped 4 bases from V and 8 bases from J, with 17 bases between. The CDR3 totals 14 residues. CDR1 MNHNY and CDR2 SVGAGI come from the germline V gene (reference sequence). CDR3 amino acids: CASSSDKDAIGYTF. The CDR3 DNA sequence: TGTGCCAGCAGTTCCGACAAGGACGCGATCGGCTACACCTTC.

The CDR3 sequence is CVIARDSTYNEQFF. CDR3 bases: TGTGTGATCGCTAGGGACTCGACCTACAATGAGCAGTTCTTC. The chain employs TRBV6-5 and TRBJ2-1; D possibly corresponds to TRBD2 (6 bases). Germline V lookup: CDR1 MNHEY, CDR2 SVGAGI. The CDR3 contains 14 residues.

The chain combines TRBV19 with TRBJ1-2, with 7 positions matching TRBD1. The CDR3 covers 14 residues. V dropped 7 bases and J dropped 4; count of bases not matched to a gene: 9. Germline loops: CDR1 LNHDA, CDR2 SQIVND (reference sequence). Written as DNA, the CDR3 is TGTGCCAGTACCCAGGTCGACAGGGCCTATGGCTACACCTTC. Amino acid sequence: CASTQVDRAYGYTF.

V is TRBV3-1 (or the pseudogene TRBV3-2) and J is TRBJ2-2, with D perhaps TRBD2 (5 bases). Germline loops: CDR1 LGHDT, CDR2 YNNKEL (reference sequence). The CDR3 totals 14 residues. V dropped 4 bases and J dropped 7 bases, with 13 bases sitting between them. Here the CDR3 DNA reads TGTGCCAGCAGCCTAAGGCTAGAGGGCGGGGAGCTGTTTTTT. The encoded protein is CASSLRLEGGELFF.

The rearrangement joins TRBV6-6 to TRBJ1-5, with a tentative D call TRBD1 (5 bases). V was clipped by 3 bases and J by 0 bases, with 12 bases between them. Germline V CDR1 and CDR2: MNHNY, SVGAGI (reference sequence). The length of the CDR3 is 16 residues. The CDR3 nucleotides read TGTGCCAGCAGTTATTATGGACAAAATAGCAATCAGCCCCAGCATTTT. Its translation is CASSYYGQNSNQPQHF.

Here the CDR3 DNA reads TGCGCCAGCAGTTATCAGGGGGCCGGCTTTGGCGAGCAGTACTTC. Translating gives CASSYQGAGFGEQYF. This chain connects TRBV5-1 to TRBJ2-7, with TRBD1 identical over 8 bases. This CDR3 comprises 15 residues. Germline CDR1 SGHRS, CDR2 YFSETQ. Germline trimming cut 5 bases from V and 6 bases from J; bases unmatched to any gene: 13. Looking up the rest from reference TRBV5-1 and TRBJ2-7 gives the full variable domain: KAGVTQTPRYLIKTRGQQVTLSCSPISGHRSVSWYQQTPGQGLQFLFEYFSETQRNKGNFPGRFSGRQFSNSRSEMNVSTLELGDSALYLCASSYQGAGFGEQYFGPGTRLTVT.

The CDR3 DNA is TGTGCCAGCAGCCAGGAACCGAATAATTCACCCCTCCACTTT. Protein sequence: CASSQEPNNSPLHF. The chain employs TRBV9 and TRBJ1-6; no reliable D call. Trimming removed 4 bases from V and 5 bases from J, with 10 bases in between. This CDR3 region has 14 residues. Germline CDR1 is SGDLS and CDR2 is YYNGEE.

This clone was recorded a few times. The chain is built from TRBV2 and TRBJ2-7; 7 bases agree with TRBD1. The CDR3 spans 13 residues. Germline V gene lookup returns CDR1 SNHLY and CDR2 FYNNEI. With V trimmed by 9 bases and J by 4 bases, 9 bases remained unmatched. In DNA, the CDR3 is TGTGCCAGTCAGGGGGTTTCGGATTACGAGCAGTACTTC. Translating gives CASQGVSDYEQYF.

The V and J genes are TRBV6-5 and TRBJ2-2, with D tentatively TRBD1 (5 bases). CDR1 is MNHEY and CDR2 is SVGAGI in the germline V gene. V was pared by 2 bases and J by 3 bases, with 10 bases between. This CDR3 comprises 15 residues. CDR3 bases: TGTGCCAGCAGTTACGCAGGGCCGTACACCGGGGAGCTGTTTTTT. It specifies CASSYAGPYTGELFF.

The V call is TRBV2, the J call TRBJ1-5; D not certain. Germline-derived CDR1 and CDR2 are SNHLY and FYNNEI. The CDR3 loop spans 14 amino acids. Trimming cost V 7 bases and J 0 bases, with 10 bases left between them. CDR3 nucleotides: TGTGCCAGCACCCGAACCAATAGCAATCAGCCCCAGCATTTT. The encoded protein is CASTRTNSNQPQHF.

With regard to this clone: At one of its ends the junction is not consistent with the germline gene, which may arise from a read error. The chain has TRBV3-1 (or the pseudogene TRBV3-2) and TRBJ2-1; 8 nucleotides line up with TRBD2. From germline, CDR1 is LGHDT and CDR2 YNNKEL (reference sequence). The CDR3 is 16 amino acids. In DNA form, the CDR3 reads TGTGCCAGCAGCCAAGATCGACTAGCGAGCCGTCGCGGTGGGGTCTTC. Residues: CASSQDRLASRRGGVF.

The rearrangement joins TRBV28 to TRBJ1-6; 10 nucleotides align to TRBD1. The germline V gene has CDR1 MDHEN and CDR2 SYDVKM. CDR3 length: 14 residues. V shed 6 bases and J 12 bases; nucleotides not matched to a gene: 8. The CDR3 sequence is CASSSGQGGIPLHF. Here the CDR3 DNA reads TGTGCCAGCAGCTCCGGACAGGGGGGAATACCCCTCCACTTT.